This TCR beta chain was sequenced for a study of identical twins. Whole-study results and caveats: Twins' excess sharing was less marked for out-of-frame beta sequences. Researchers reported excess low generation probability among twin-shared out-of-frame alpha sequences.

Everyone who gave samples was a healthy Caucasian. Template switching added a universal primer site; cDNA carried unique molecular identifiers. TCRdb fed the 5' RACE reads into MiXCR, producing one record per CDR3 protein. This table has over 200,000 distinct CDR3 sequences, less than 9.5% appearing once. This clonotype was detected many times. Antigen: not known. The CDR3 runs 14 residues. V was trimmed by 2 bases and J by 4 bases, leaving 9 bases between them. Germline lookup yields CDR1 ENHRY and CDR2 SYGVKD. Sequencing was carried out using memory (CD45RO+) T cells sorted from blood. This TCR derives from a woman younger than 30 in good health. The rearrangement joins TRBV10-3 to TRBJ2-4, with D uncertain. The CDR3 loop reads CAISEGESKNIQYF. CDR3 DNA: TGTGCCATCAGTGAGGGGGAATCTAAAAACATTCAGTACTTC.